A selection of T cell receptor beta chains follows, all from one sample in a study of Ad26.COV2.S vaccination and SARS-CoV-2 variants. The protocol was immunoSEQ multiplex PCR, while the TCRdb copy is restricted to in-frame clones and leaves out a portion. This table has 150,000 to 200,000 clones, approximately 90% appearing once. Sample: peripheral blood, taken after recovery from COVID-19. These receptors were collected from a human donor who had recovered from COVID-19. Both conserved end residues are part of each CDR3. The D gene is left open where the match is weak. Clone size appears in some rows only: once, few, many, or a class for an expanded clone.

clone size	CDR3 length	V gene	D gene	J gene	CDR3 protein	CDR3 DNA
-	15	TRBV4-2	TRBD2	TRBJ2-1	CASSQEVAGAAEQFF	TGTGCCAGCAGCCAAGAGGTAGCGGGAGCTGCTGAGCAGTTCTTC
many	15	TRBV29-1	TRBD1	TRBJ1-6	CSVTIGQAFNSPLHF	TGCAGCGTAACCATCGGACAGGCTTTTAATTCACCCCTCCACTTT
-	13	TRBV20-1	-	TRBJ2-7	CSASPGPTYEQYF	TGCAGTGCTAGTCCGGGACCCACCTACGAGCAGTACTTC
-	12	TRBV12-3/TRBV12-4	-	TRBJ1-5	CASVAGTQPQHF	TGTGCCAGCGTAGCTGGGACTCAGCCCCAGCATTTT
-	14	TRBV2	-	TRBJ2-2	CASSPGPSTGELFF	TGTGCCAGCAGCCCCGGGCCGTCCACCGGGGAGCTGTTTTTT
-	12	TRBV19	-	TRBJ2-7	CASSTMRGEQYF	TGTGCCAGTAGTACCATGAGAGGCGAGCAGTACTTC
-	15	TRBV7-9	-	TRBJ2-1	CASSLDSYSGDEQFF	TGTGCCAGCAGCTTGGATTCCTATAGCGGCGATGAGCAGTTCTTC
-	13	TRBV7-3	-	TRBJ1-4	CASGEDCDEKLFF	TGTGCCAGCGGGGAGGATTGTGATGAAAAACTGTTTTTT
-	14	TRBV7-9	-	TRBJ1-4	CASSSRATNEKLFF	TGTGCCAGCAGCTCACGGGCAACTAATGAAAAACTGTTTTTT
-	12	TRBV27	TRBD1	TRBJ2-3	CASNRQGDTQYF	TGTGCCAGCAATCGACAGGGAGATACGCAGTATTTT
-	17	TRBV28	-	TRBJ2-3	CASSWPEGLDLTDTQYF	TGTGCCAGCAGTTGGCCGGAGGGACTGGATCTCACAGATACGCAGTATTTT
-	14	TRBV5-4	TRBD2	TRBJ2-7	CASSPAGLAYEQYF	TGTGCCAGCAGCCCCGCGGGACTAGCGTACGAGCAGTACTTC
-	14	TRBV4-1	-	TRBJ2-3	CASSRSEFTDTQYF	TGCGCCAGCAGCAGGTCGGAATTCACAGATACGCAGTATTTT
-	13	TRBV6-5	-	TRBJ2-7	CASRLAPLYEQYF	TGTGCCAGCCGACTCGCCCCCCTGTACGAGCAGTACTTC
-	14	TRBV7-9	-	TRBJ1-1	CASSLGTGISEAFF	TGTGCCAGCAGCTTGGGTACAGGGATCTCTGAAGCTTTCTTT
-	15	TRBV9	-	TRBJ2-1	CASSVGGASYNEQFF	TGTGCCAGCAGCGTAGGGGGGGCCTCCTACAATGAGCAGTTCTTC
-	14	TRBV2	-	TRBJ1-5	CASSELGVYQPQHF	TGTGCCAGCAGTGAGCTTGGGGTTTATCAGCCCCAGCATTTT
once	14	TRBV3-1/TRBV3-2	TRBD1	TRBJ1-1	CASSQDPTGTEAFF	TGTGCCAGCAGCCAAGATCCGACAGGGACTGAAGCTTTCTTT
-	15	TRBV27	TRBD1	TRBJ2-7	CASSLTGGVGYEQYF	TGTGCCAGCTCCCTGACAGGGGGCGTGGGCTACGAGCAGTACTTC
-	16	TRBV7-6	TRBD2	TRBJ2-1	CASSLLDGRAVDEQFF	TGTGCCAGCAGCTTGTTGGACGGGAGGGCCGTCGATGAGCAGTTCTTC
once	13	TRBV27	-	TRBJ2-2	CASSPDLTGELFF	TGTGCCAGCAGTCCGGATTTAACCGGGGAGCTGTTTTTT
-	14	TRBV28	-	TRBJ1-5	CASSLGDGYQPQHF	TGTGCCAGCAGTTTAGGGGACGGTTATCAGCCCCAGCATTTT
-	11	TRBV2	-	TRBJ2-3	CASSGRDTQYF	TGTGCCAGCAGTGGGAGAGATACGCAGTATTTT
-	13	TRBV10-1	-	TRBJ2-1	CASSEFRTGEQFF	TGCGCCAGCAGTGAGTTCAGAACAGGGGAGCAGTTCTTC
-	16	TRBV6-5	-	TRBJ2-6	CASSYDTNSGANVLTF	TGTGCCAGCAGTTACGACACTAACTCTGGGGCCAACGTCCTGACTTTC
-	15	TRBV9	-	TRBJ1-1	CASSVDQGRNTEAFF	TGTGCCAGCAGCGTAGACCAAGGTCGGAACACTGAAGCTTTCTTT
-	14	TRBV5-1	TRBD1	TRBJ1-1	CASSFDRDGTEAFF	TGCGCCAGCAGCTTCGACAGGGATGGCACTGAAGCTTTCTTT
-	13	TRBV4-1	-	TRBJ2-5	CASSPPSGETQYF	TGCGCCAGCAGCCCCCCCAGTGGCGAGACCCAGTACTTC
-	14	TRBV5-5	-	TRBJ1-1	CASSLLLTNTEAFF	TGTGCCAGCAGCTTGTTATTAACGAACACTGAAGCTTTCTTT
-	14	TRBV18	TRBD1	TRBJ1-5	CASSRDRVSQPQHF	TGTGCCAGCTCACGGGACAGGGTTAGTCAGCCCCAGCATTTT
-	18	TRBV7-6	-	TRBJ2-1	CASSLASYPGGGYNEQFF	TGTGCCAGCAGCTTAGCGTCCTACCCGGGGGGCGGTTACAATGAGCAGTTCTTC